Below are 5 T cell receptor beta chains sequenced from a single sample in a study of T cells in Graves' hyperthyroidism and ophthalmopathy. TCR beta CDR3 sequences were amplified from RNA transcripts. Researchers ran a first-round RT-PCR on the TCR CDR3 using the HTBI primer set. TCRdb called the multiplex PCR reads again in MiXCR, with one record for every CDR3 protein. This table holds 300,000 to 450,000 distinct CDR3 sequences, about a sixth found once. Specimen: blood. The receptors come from a woman aged 25 to 39 with Graves' hyperthyroidism that later progressed to Graves' ophthalmopathy.

This clonotype came up many times. This sequence joins TRBV28 and TRBJ2-7; the match to TRBD2 covers 7 bases. V was pared by 6 bases and J by 2 bases, with 7 bases of the junction left unmatched. The CDR3 is 14 residues long. Germline lookup yields CDR1 MDHEN and CDR2 SYDVKM. The CDR3 spells CASSPGTTTYEQYF. CDR3 coding DNA: TGTGCCAGCAGCCCCGGGACTACCACCTACGAGCAGTACTTC.

The chain employs TRBV29-1 and TRBJ2-7; 10 nucleotides agree with TRBD1. CDR3 length: 16 residues. Germline-derived CDR1 and CDR2 are SQVTM and ANQGSEA. The V and J ends lost 1 base and 2 bases, in that order; junction bases with no gene match: 8. CDR3 residues: CSVEVPGTGEPYEQYF. The CDR3 DNA reads TGCAGCGTTGAAGTCCCCGGGACAGGGGAGCCCTACGAGCAGTACTTC.

The rearrangement joins TRBV10-2 to TRBJ2-6; D remains ambiguous. CDR1 WSHSY and CDR2 SAAADI come from the germline V gene. This CDR3 contains 15 residues. The V gene lost 4 bases and the J gene lost 2 bases, with 9 bases spanning the gap. The CDR3, as DNA: TGCGCCAGCAGTGCCGAGAGACCTGGGGCCAACGTCCTGACTTTC. This encodes CASSAERPGANVLTF.

This clonotype was counted at least ten times. V gene TRBV5-1 combines with J gene TRBJ2-7; 9 bases line up with TRBD1. From germline, CDR1 is SGHRS and CDR2 YFSETQ. V was clipped by 3 bases and J by 6 bases; unmatched bases: 7. CDR3 length equals 14 residues. For the CDR3, the DNA is TGCGCCAGCAGCTATACCGGGACAGGGAGCGAGCAGTACTTC. Protein product: CASSYTGTGSEQYF.

V gene TRBV4-1 combines with J gene TRBJ1-3, with D possibly matching TRBD1 (5 bases). The V end lost 1 base, the J end lost 0 bases, and 19 bases lay between the germline ends. Germline V CDR1 and CDR2: MGHRA, YSYEKL. The CDR3 runs to 19 residues. The CDR3 loop is CASSQGGWTRESSGNTIYF. CDR3 DNA: TGCGCCAGCAGCCAAGGGGGATGGACCAGGGAAAGCTCTGGAAACACCATATATTTT.